This T cell receptor (beta chain) originates from a study of blood T cell repertoires in COVID-19. Overall study context: Acute-phase and convalescent COVID-19 samples originated in the United States, Italy and Spain.

V lost 8 bases and J lost 5; bases outside the gene matches: 9. The CDR3 extends over 14 amino acids. Germline V gene data show CDR1 as SEHNR and CDR2 as FQNEAQ (reference sequence). Original data processing: By means of reference gene primer amplification, nucleated cell counts were estimated. Assay: immunoSEQ multiplex PCR; the TCRdb copy retains only in-frame clones and omits some. That table furnishes V, J and clone size, whereas the DNA furnished D and trimming. The top ten hold around 3.7% of the sample, which has 270,000 or so clones, around 81% seen once. Membership in each cohort depended on participant-reported clinical history. Recovered participants had two consecutive negative NP/OP PCR tests, healthcare professional clearance, or symptom resolution.

The clonotype originates from a man aged 50 to 60 who had recovered from COVID-19. Material for sequencing was PBMCs or T cells enriched from blood (not recorded which). The V gene is TRBV7-9, the J gene TRBJ1-2; 9 bases are shared with TRBD1. CDR3 sequence: CASDLWTGDYGYTF. CDR3 in DNA: TGTGCCAGCGACCTCTGGACAGGGGATTATGGCTACACCTTC.